These 27 T cell receptor beta chains share one sample of origin, sequenced in a study of T cell changes during pregnancy in multiple sclerosis. Sequencing used immunoSEQ multiplex PCR; TCRdb keeps in-frame clones, though not all of them. This repertoire shows about 40,000 clones, roughly 90% found once; its top ten account for over 6.5%. This material consisted of CD8+ T cells from peripheral blood mononuclear cells, taken before pregnancy. All receptors derive from a female donor with multiple sclerosis, enrolled in a pregnancy study.

This chain joins TRBV4-1 and TRBJ2-7; 10 positions agree with TRBD1. V was clipped by 5 bases and J by 4 bases; unmatched bases: 17. Germline V gene sequence: CDR1 MGHRA, CDR2 YSYEKL. The CDR3 covers 18 residues. The CDR3 reads CASSARGGQGSPTYEQYF. In DNA form, the CDR3 reads TGCGCCAGCAGCGCACGGGGGGGACAGGGGAGCCCGACGTACGAGCAGTACTTC.

The chain recombines TRBV28 with TRBJ2-7, with 14 bases fitting TRBD2. The V and J ends lost 6 bases and 4 bases, in that order; junction bases with no gene match: 5. CDR3 length: 15 amino acids. Germline CDR1 is MDHEN and CDR2 is SYDVKM. Here the CDR3 reads CASRQTSGRVYEQYF. For the CDR3, the DNA is TGTGCCAGCAGACAGACTAGCGGGAGGGTGTACGAGCAGTACTTC.

This rearrangement joins TRBV6-5 to TRBJ2-3; D might be TRBD1 (6 bases). Germline V lookup: CDR1 MNHEY, CDR2 SVGAGI. The CDR3 is 16 amino acids. Trimming removed 2 bases at V and 4 bases at J, with 16 bases between. In nucleotides, the CDR3 is TGTGCCAGCAGTTACGGTACAGGGCCGTCGTCAGATACGCAGTATTTT. This encodes CASSYGTGPSSDTQYF.

This clone was seen just once. The gene calls are TRBV6-5 and TRBJ2-1; a weak D match, TRBD1 (5 bases). Germline V gives CDR1 MNHEY, CDR2 SVGAGI. This CDR3 spans 13 amino acids. Trimming stripped 2 bases from V and 10 bases from J, with 12 bases between. The CDR3 is CASSYAPTVEQFF. In DNA form, the CDR3 reads TGTGCCAGCAGTTACGCCCCGACAGTAGAGCAGTTCTTC.

The J gene is TRBJ2-7, the V gene TRBV5-8; TRBD2 matches 7 bases. The CDR3 is made up of 16 amino acids. The V and J ends lost 0 bases and 4 bases, in that order; junction bases with no gene match: 10. Germline CDR1 SGHTS, CDR2 YDEGEE. The CDR3 DNA follows: TGTGCCAGCAGCTTGGGTCGGAGGCCCGGGGGGTACGAGCAGTACTTC. Protein sequence: CASSLGRRPGGYEQYF.

The chain couples TRBV4-3 to TRBJ2-2, with a weak D call TRBD1 (6 bases). Germline V gene lookup returns CDR1 LGHNA and CDR2 YSLEER. CDR3 size: 16 residues. Trimming removed 0 bases from V and 4 bases from J, with 12 bases in between. The CDR3 sequence: CASSQDQPRGTGELFF. CDR3 DNA sequence: TGCGCCAGCAGCCAAGATCAACCCAGGGGCACCGGGGAGCTGTTTTTT.

This clone was detected once. The genes are TRBV29-1 and TRBJ2-3; 10 nucleotides line up with TRBD1. Germline CDR1 is SQVTM and CDR2 is ANQGSEA. After removal of 6 bases from V and 3 bases from J, the junction contained 6 bases not matched to a gene. The CDR3 contains 14 residues. CDR3 bases: TGCAGCGTCTCGACAGGGGGCGCAACAGATACGCAGTATTTT. Encoded protein: CSVSTGGATDTQYF.

A word on this clone: A read error may produce the germline difference seen at one junction end. The chain combines TRBV19 with TRBJ2-1; unclear D gene. This CDR3 spans 15 amino acids. CDR1 is LNHDA and CDR2 is SQIVND in the germline V gene (reference sequence). CDR3 sequence: CASSIELASYNEQLF. Written as DNA, the CDR3 is TGTGCCAGTAGTATAGAGTTAGCTTCATACAATGAGCAGCTCTTC.

The rearrangement uses TRBV28 and TRBJ2-1, with 9 bases identical to TRBD1. V trimming: 10 bases; J trimming: 4 bases; junction bases outside the gene matches: 11. Germline CDR1 is MDHEN and CDR2 is SYDVKM. The length of the CDR3 is 15 residues. CDR3 loop: CATCPGTGYYNEQFF. The CDR3 region has the DNA TGTGCCACCTGCCCCGGGACAGGGTATTACAATGAGCAGTTCTTC.

V and J are TRBV11-2 and TRBJ2-7; 8 bases match TRBD2. The CDR3 covers 14 residues. Germline values: CDR1 SGHAT, CDR2 FQNNGV. Trimming took 4 bases from V and 1 from J; bases not matched to a gene: 3. Written as DNA, the CDR3 is TGTGCCAGCAGCTCGAGACTAGCGTCCTACGAGCAGTACTTC. It translates to CASSSRLASYEQYF. Combining the CDR3 with reference TRBV11-2 and TRBJ2-7 gives the whole variable domain EAGVAQSPRYKIIEKRQSVAFWCNPISGHATLYWYQQILGQGPKLLIQFQNNGVVDDSQLPKDRFSAERLKGVDSTLKIQPAKLEDSAVYLCASSSRLASYEQYFGPGTRLTVT.

Details on this clone: The sample has other DNA sequences that encode this CDR3 too. V usage is TRBV27 and J usage is TRBJ1-4; 12 bases align to TRBD1. Trimming cost V 4 bases and J 8 bases; bases outside gene matches: 2. The V gene's germline CDR1 is MNHEY and CDR2 SMNVEV (reference sequence). CDR3 length: 14 residues. The CDR3 spells CASSWGTGGEKLFF. The CDR3 DNA follows: TGTGCCAGCAGTTGGGGGACAGGGGGCGAAAAACTGTTTTTT.

The V gene is TRBV9, the J gene TRBJ2-2; D might be TRBD1 (5 bases). CDR1 is SGDLS and CDR2 is YYNGEE in the germline V gene. The CDR3 extends over 15 amino acids. The germline V and J ends were trimmed by 0 bases and 5 bases, with 11 bases remaining between them. CDR3 in amino acids: CASSVEDSYTGELFF. Written as DNA, the CDR3 is TGTGCCAGCAGCGTAGAAGACAGTTATACCGGGGAGCTGTTTTTT.

The V gene is TRBV9, the J gene TRBJ2-1, with D perhaps matching TRBD2 (5 bases). Deletions cut 5 bases from V and 0 bases from J, with 12 bases between. The CDR3 covers 15 residues. Germline V gene data show CDR1 as SGDLS and CDR2 as YYNGEE. The CDR3: CASSGWESSYNEQFF. The CDR3 DNA reads as TGTGCCAGCAGTGGTTGGGAGAGCTCCTACAATGAGCAGTTCTTC. Full variable domain (outside the CDR3, taken from reference TRBV9 and TRBJ2-1): DSGVTQTPKHLITATGQRVTLRCSPRSGDLSVYWYQQSLDQGLQFLIQYYNGEERAKGNILERFSAQQFPDLHSELNLSSLELGDSALYFCASSGWESSYNEQFFGPGTRLTVL.

For this clone: One junction end does not reproduce the germline sequence, and a read error may be involved. The chain has TRBV7-7 and TRBJ2-1; 7 bases fit TRBD1. Germline V gene lookup returns CDR1 SSHAT and CDR2 FNYEAQ (reference sequence). The CDR3 is 14 residues long. The CDR3 sequence: CASSQLGTDNEQFF. The CDR3, as DNA: TGTGCTAGCAGCCAATTGGGGACAGACAATGAGCAGTTCTTC. The whole variable domain, remainder taken from reference TRBV7-7 and TRBJ2-1, is GAGVSQSPRYKVTKRGQDVTLRCDPISSHATLYWYQQALGQGPEFLTYFNYEAQPDKSGLPSDRFSAERPEGSISTLTIQRTEQRDSAMYRCASSQLGTDNEQFFGPGTRLTVL.

This clone was observed a single time. The genes are TRBV2 and TRBJ1-1; TRBD1 aligns across 9 bases. Germline CDR1 reads SNHLY; CDR2 reads FYNNEI. With V trimmed by 6 bases and J by 10 bases, 12 bases remained unmatched. The CDR3 has 14 residues. The CDR3 DNA reads as TGTGCCAGCAGCAGGGGACAGGGAGCGAGTGGAGCTTTCTTT. Its translation: CASSRGQGASGAFF.

The V and J genes are TRBV7-6 and TRBJ1-3; D uncertain. The germline gives CDR1 SGHVS, CDR2 FNYEAQ. The V end was cut by 0 bases, the J end by 4 bases, with 13 bases between. The CDR3 covers 16 residues. Written as DNA, the CDR3 is TGTGCCAGCAGCTTAGCGGAGGTCGTGGGAGGAAACACCATATATTTT. Translated: CASSLAEVVGGNTIYF.

The rearrangement links TRBV15 to TRBJ2-6, with 7 bases aligning to TRBD1. Germline V gene data show CDR1 as LNHNV and CDR2 as YYDKDF (reference sequence). V gave up 4 bases and J gave up 6 bases; unmatched junction bases: 6. CDR3 length: 15 amino acids. This CDR3 reads CATSKTGAEANVLTF. The CDR3 DNA reads TGTGCCACCAGCAAAACAGGGGCTGAGGCCAACGTCCTGACTTTC.

Written as DNA, the CDR3 is TGCGCCAGCAGCCAAGAAAGCAGGCTCGCAACTAATGAAAAACTGTTTTTT. Translated, it gives CASSQESRLATNEKLFF. This chain joins TRBV4-1 and TRBJ1-4; no firm D call. V gave up 0 bases and J gave up 0 bases, with 11 bases separating them. The CDR3 has 17 residues. The V gene's germline CDR1 is MGHRA and CDR2 YSYEKL.

The chain employs TRBV5-1 and TRBJ1-1; 9 nucleotides match TRBD1. The V and J ends lost 5 bases and 11 bases, in that order; junction bases with no gene match: 13. The CDR3 loop spans 14 amino acids. Germline V lookup: CDR1 SGHRS, CDR2 YFSETQ. CDR3 in amino acids: CASSHIRDRDTAFF. In DNA form, the CDR3 reads TGCGCCAGCAGTCATATCCGGGACAGGGATACGGCTTTCTTT.

This chain uses TRBV19 with TRBJ1-1; the D gene is possibly TRBD1 (5 bases). The CDR3 sequence is 15 residues long. V dropped 4 bases and J dropped 1 base, with 13 bases sitting between them. Germline V gene lookup returns CDR1 LNHDA and CDR2 SQIVND (reference sequence). CDR3 nucleotides: TGTGCCAGTAGTACCAGCGGGGGGTCGAACACTGAAGCTTTCTTT. It is translated as CASSTSGGSNTEAFF.

This chain uses TRBV6-1 with TRBJ1-5, with D perhaps matching TRBD1 (5 bases). Germline values: CDR1 MNHNS, CDR2 SASEGT. The V end was cut by 1 base, the J end by 7 bases, with 17 bases between. The CDR3 extends over 16 amino acids. CDR3 sequence reads: CASSEGGPLDRQPQHF. CDR3 DNA: TGTGCCAGCAGTGAAGGGGGCCCCCTCGACCGGCAGCCCCAGCATTTT.

The V and J genes are TRBV4-1 and TRBJ1-5; possible D gene TRBD1, 6 bases. The CDR3 is 16 amino acids. V lost 0 bases, J lost 4 bases, and 13 bases lay in between. In germline, CDR1 is MGHRA, CDR2 YSYEKL. The CDR3 region has the DNA TGCGCCAGCAGCCAAGAGGGGGGGGGCCAAAATCAGCCCCAGCATTTT. This translates into CASSQEGGGQNQPQHF.

The chain has TRBV4-3 and TRBJ2-7; maybe TRBD2 (6 bases). This CDR3 comprises 12 residues. The V end was cut by 1 base, the J end by 6 bases, with 7 bases between. CDR1 and CDR2 from the germline V gene are LGHNA and YSLEER. CDR3 coding DNA: TGCGCCAGCAGCCAAGGGGGAGGCGAGCAGTACTTC. It encodes CASSQGGGEQYF.

DNA of the CDR3: TGCAGCGTCCCGGTTACGAACACTGAAGCTTTCTTT. Residues: CSVPVTNTEAFF. This chain joins TRBV29-1 and TRBJ1-1; no clear D gene. The CDR3 covers 12 residues. CDR1 is SQVTM and CDR2 is ANQGSEA in the germline V gene. V was pared by 6 bases and J by 1 base, with 9 bases between.

This sequence joins TRBV4-1 and TRBJ1-1; D is unclear. The CDR3 loop spans 12 amino acids. V lost 4 bases and J 5 bases, leaving 8 bases between the germline ends. CDR1 and CDR2 (germline): MGHRA, YSYEKL. CDR3 protein: CASSRGLTEAFF. For the CDR3, the DNA is TGCGCCAGCAGCCGCGGCTTGACTGAAGCTTTCTTT.

The V gene is TRBV6-5, the J gene TRBJ1-5, with TRBD1 as a possible D gene (6 bases). The CDR3 sequence is 14 residues long. The V end lost 8 bases, the J end lost 1 base, and 12 bases lay between the germline ends. Per germline, CDR1 MNHEY and CDR2 SVGAGI. CDR3 in DNA: TGTGCCAGCTCATCGGACAGAAGCAATCAGCCCCAGCATTTT. It is translated as CASSSDRSNQPQHF.

This clone came up a few times. This sequence joins TRBV5-1 and TRBJ1-2; 7 bases are shared with TRBD1. In germline, CDR1 is SGHRS, CDR2 YFSETQ. V trimming: 4 bases; J trimming: 4 bases; junction bases outside the gene matches: 10. The CDR3 runs to 15 residues. The CDR3 nucleotides are TGCGCCAGCAGCACAGGGGACAGCTCTCTCTATGGCTACACCTTC. Translation gives CASSTGDSSLYGYTF.